There are many counts of the clone carrying this T cell receptor (beta chain). These data originate in a study of T cells after yellow fever vaccination. Template switching by 5'RACE produced TCR cDNA, adding a universal primer site and UMIs. Each CDR3 protein gets one entry after TCRdb re-called the 5' RACE reads with MiXCR. The repertoire holds 40,000 or so distinct CDR3 sequences, with 6.8% as singletons. Overall study findings and caveats: Booster sampling recovered most clones from primary vaccination (96% CD4, approximately 90% CD8).

Trimming removed 4 bases at V and 4 bases at J, with 8 bases between. Germline V CDR1 and CDR2: SGHVS, FNYEAQ. The CDR3 loop spans 12 amino acids. The sample was CD8+ T cells not binding an NS4B(214-222) dextramer, sorted from PBMCs, taken 45 days after the yellow fever booster vaccination. The source of this sequence is a man aged 25-40 years who received the YFV17D yellow fever vaccine. The V gene is TRBV7-6, the J gene TRBJ2-7; D is ambiguous. The CDR3 region is CASSSDGYEQYF. The DNA of the CDR3 is TGTGCCAGCAGCTCGGACGGGTACGAGCAGTACTTC.